A selection of T cell receptor beta chains follows, all from one sample in a study of T cell repertoires in cytomegalovirus infection. In TCRdb, the reads were re-called with MiXCR into one record per CDR3 protein. The sample shows roughly 150,000 distinct CDR3 sequences, roughly a quarter of them seen only once. Sequenced material: PBMCs. Every receptor here comes from a human donor in good health (CMV status not recorded). Some clones in this sample may be carry-over from other donors' samples. CDR3s include the opening cysteine and the closing phenylalanine or tryptophan. Each record gives: clone size, V gene, D gene, J gene, CDR3 DNA, CDR3 protein. D genes are given only for firm matches. Rows give clone size only sometimes, using once, few, many, or a class for an expanded clone.

many	TRBV7-2	TRBD1	TRBJ1-3	TGTGCCAGCAGCCCGGACAGGGCAGCAAACACCATATATTTT	CASSPDRAANTIYF
-	TRBV27	-	TRBJ2-7	TGTGCCAGCACTTCCGGACAGTACGAGCAGTACTTC	CASTSGQYEQYF
many	TRBV7-8	-	TRBJ1-5	TGTGCCAGCAGCTTAGAACGTTATAGCAATCAGCCCCAGCATTTT	CASSLERYSNQPQHF
-	TRBV29-1	TRBD1	TRBJ1-4	TGCAGCGTTGGAGGGGGACAGGTAAAGGATGAAAAACTGTTTTTT	CSVGGGQVKDEKLFF
-	TRBV7-2	-	TRBJ1-5	TGTGCCAGCAGCCCACGGGCGTATAGCAATCAGCCCCAGCATTTT	CASSPRAYSNQPQHF
once	TRBV20-1	TRBD2	TRBJ2-7	TGCAGTGCTAGAGAAGTTAGCGGGGGCCCCTACGAGCAGTACTTC	CSAREVSGGPYEQYF
-	TRBV7-8	TRBD2	TRBJ2-3	TGTGCCAGCAGCCCCCGAGGAGCGGGGTCTAGCACAGATACGCAGTATTTT	CASSPRGAGSSTDTQYF
-	TRBV5-1	TRBD2	TRBJ2-5	TGCGCCAGCAGCTTCACGGGAGGGAAAGAGACCCAGTACTTC	CASSFTGGKETQYF
few	TRBV28	TRBD1	TRBJ2-2	TGTGCCAGCCTGACAGGGCTCTACACCGGGGAGCTGTTTTTT	CASLTGLYTGELFF
-	TRBV25-1	-	TRBJ1-4	TGTGCCAGCAGTGAATTGGAATCCGGCATGAGGGGTGAAAAACTGTTTTTT	CASSELESGMRGEKLFF
few	TRBV7-9	-	TRBJ2-1	TGTGCCAGCAGCCCAGTCGCGGGCGTCCTCATATCCTACAATGAGCAGTTCTTC	CASSPVAGVLISYNEQFF
-	TRBV5-3	TRBD1	TRBJ2-7	TGTGCCAGCAGCGACTCGACAGGGGGTGCCTACGAGCAGTACTTC	CASSDSTGGAYEQYF
-	TRBV6-1	TRBD1	TRBJ2-2	TGTGCCAGCAGTGAGCAGGGGGCTGGCACCGGGGAGCTGTTTTTT	CASSEQGAGTGELFF
once	TRBV19	-	TRBJ1-1	TGTGCCAGTAGTATATTAGCGGGGAACACTGAAGCTTTCTTT	CASSILAGNTEAFF
-	TRBV7-2	TRBD2	TRBJ2-7	TGTGCCAGCAGCTTAGCCGGTAGCGGGGGTAACGAGCAGTACTTC	CASSLAGSGGNEQYF
few	TRBV19	TRBD2	TRBJ2-1	TGTGCCAGTAGCTCCTCTAGCGGCTACTCCTACAATGAGCAGTTCTTC	CASSSSSGYSYNEQFF
-	TRBV29-1	TRBD2	TRBJ2-7	TGCAGCGTTGGAGGGGGACTAGCGGGAGGATGGGAGCAGTACTTC	CSVGGGLAGGWEQYF
once	TRBV28	TRBD1	TRBJ2-7	TGTGCCAGCAGTTTACACCGGGACAGGGTATACGAGCAGTACTTC	CASSLHRDRVYEQYF
many	TRBV12-3/TRBV12-4	-	TRBJ2-2	TGTGCCAGCAGTTTAGGGGCGAGGAACACCGGGGAGCTGTTTTTT	CASSLGARNTGELFF
-	TRBV11-2	TRBD2	TRBJ2-7	TGTGCCAGCAGCCCTAGACTAGCAGAGCAGTACTTC	CASSPRLAEQYF
few	TRBV10-3	TRBD2	TRBJ2-5	TGTGCCATCAGTGAGTCAGCGGGGGGTCAAGAGACCCAGTACTTC	CAISESAGGQETQYF
-	TRBV6-1	-	TRBJ1-5	TGTGCCAGCCGTTACGGCCTGCAGCCCCAGCATTTT	CASRYGLQPQHF
-	TRBV12-3/TRBV12-4	-	TRBJ2-2	TGTGCCAGCAGTTCGGACGGGGAGCTGTTTTTT	CASSSDGELFF
few	TRBV9	-	TRBJ1-3	TGTGCCAGCAGCGGTTCAGGGGTAGGAAACACCATATATTTT	CASSGSGVGNTIYF
many	TRBV7-2	-	TRBJ2-7	TGTGCCAGCAGCTTAGCGGGGCAGGGCCCCTACGAGCAGTACTTC	CASSLAGQGPYEQYF
many	TRBV7-2	TRBD1	TRBJ2-7	TGTGCCAGCAGCGGACAGGGAGGCTACGAGCAGTACTTC	CASSGQGGYEQYF
few	TRBV12-3/TRBV12-4	-	TRBJ1-6	TGTGCCAGCAGTGACCAAGGGACTGCTTATTCACCCCTCCACTTT	CASSDQGTAYSPLHF
-	TRBV9	TRBD2	TRBJ2-5	TGTGCCAGCAGTGTAACGGCTAGCGGAGAGACCCAGTACTTC	CASSVTASGETQYF
few	TRBV28	-	TRBJ2-4	TGTGCCAGCAGTTTTGGGGGTCACGTAGCCAAAAACATTCAGTACTTC	CASSFGGHVAKNIQYF
many	TRBV7-2	TRBD1	TRBJ2-5	TGTGCCAGCAGCTTACGACAGGGTGGGGAGACCCAGTACTTC	CASSLRQGGETQYF
-	TRBV19	-	TRBJ2-7	TGTGCCAGTAGTATTTTGGCAGGCTACGAGCAGTACTTC	CASSILAGYEQYF
many	TRBV7-9	TRBD2	TRBJ2-5	TGTGCCAGCAGCTTAGGGCTAGCGGGAGGATCGACTCAGCAGACCCAGTACTTC	CASSLGLAGGSTQQTQYF
many	TRBV10-3	TRBD2	TRBJ2-1	TGTGCCATCAGTGATAGCGGGGGGTCCTACAATGAGCAGTTCTTC	CAISDSGGSYNEQFF
-	TRBV20-1	-	TRBJ1-4	TGCAGTGCTGCCCCCGGGGCTCAGGGATACGAAAAACTGTTTTTT	CSAAPGAQGYEKLFF
many	TRBV7-2	-	TRBJ2-3	TGTGCCAGCAGCTTAGACGGCACAGATACGCAGTATTTT	CASSLDGTDTQYF
few	TRBV27	-	TRBJ1-2	TGTGCCAGCAGTTTATCGAATGGGCACGGCTACACCTTC	CASSLSNGHGYTF
-	TRBV9	-	TRBJ2-7	TGTGCCAGCAGCGTAAGACTAAGCCCAGGAGATTCCTACGAGCAGTACTTC	CASSVRLSPGDSYEQYF
few	TRBV27	-	TRBJ1-5	TGTGCCAGCAGCCCGGGACATCCCAATCAGCCCCAGCATTTT	CASSPGHPNQPQHF
-	TRBV20-1	TRBD2	TRBJ2-2	TGCAGTGCTAGAGAAGCGGGGTGGAACACCGGGGAGCTGTTTTTT	CSAREAGWNTGELFF
-	TRBV5-6	TRBD2	TRBJ2-1	TGTGCCAGCAGCGATATTACTAGCGGGAGGCTCGGTGAGCAGTTCTTC	CASSDITSGRLGEQFF
-	TRBV3-1	TRBD2	TRBJ2-3	TGTGCCAGCAGCCAAATTAGCGGGGGGCCCACAGATACGCAGTATTTT	CASSQISGGPTDTQYF
-	TRBV24-1	TRBD1	TRBJ1-1	TGTGCCACCAGTGATCCCCGACAGGGTGAAGCTTTCTTT	CATSDPRQGEAFF
-	TRBV12-3/TRBV12-4	-	TRBJ2-7	TGTGCCAGCAGTCCCCGAGCTAGCTACGAGCAGTACTTC	CASSPRASYEQYF
many	TRBV7-2	TRBD1	TRBJ1-1	TGTGCCAGCAGCGGGACAGGTTATGAAGCTTTCTTT	CASSGTGYEAFF
-	TRBV27	-	TRBJ2-3	TGTGCCAGCAGTCTCAGTCTGGGGGCCATAACGCTTAATACGCAGTATTTT	CASSLSLGAITLNTQYF
-	TRBV4-2	TRBD2	TRBJ2-3	TGTGCCAGCAGCACTAGCGGGGGGGCCATTGGCACAGATACGCAGTATTTT	CASSTSGGAIGTDTQYF
many	TRBV7-2	-	TRBJ1-5	TGTGCCAGCAGATTAACCAGCCGATATAGCAATCAGCCCCAGCATTTT	CASRLTSRYSNQPQHF
-	TRBV6-2/TRBV6-3	-	TRBJ2-3	TGTGCCAGCAGGGACCCGGAGGATACGCAGTATTTT	CASRDPEDTQYF
-	TRBV14	TRBD1	TRBJ2-1	TGTGCCAGCAGCCAAGAGAGGACAGGAAGGAGCATCGTATACAATGAGCAGTTCTTC	CASSQERTGRSIVYNEQFF
many	TRBV5-1	-	TRBJ2-7	TGCGCCAGCAGCCGGGACGCGTTATCCTACGAGCAGTACTTC	CASSRDALSYEQYF
many	TRBV28	-	TRBJ2-1	TGTGCCAGCAGTACTCAGACTAGGGCCTCCTACAATGAGCAGTTCTTC	CASSTQTRASYNEQFF
-	TRBV20-1	TRBD2	TRBJ2-3	TGCAGTGCTAGGGCAGGACTAGCGGGACCAAGAGATACGCAGTATTTT	CSARAGLAGPRDTQYF
many	TRBV7-9	-	TRBJ2-3	TGTGCCAGCAGCTTGACAAGCGACTCCCCCACAGATACGCAGTATTTT	CASSLTSDSPTDTQYF
-	TRBV15	-	TRBJ2-1	TGTGCCACCAGCAGAGATAGAGCCTACAATGAGCAGTTCTTC	CATSRDRAYNEQFF
-	TRBV7-9	TRBD1	TRBJ2-3	TGTGCCAGCAGCTTTTCCACCCGGACAGGAAGACATTCTAGCACAGATACGCAGTATTTT	CASSFSTRTGRHSSTDTQYF
few	TRBV9	-	TRBJ2-5	TGTGCCAGCAGCAAACACTCACTTCAAGAGACCCAGTACTTC	CASSKHSLQETQYF
-	TRBV5-6	-	TRBJ2-1	TGTGCCAGCAGCTTGGAGGGACGGTACAATGAGCAGTTCTTC	CASSLEGRYNEQFF